This passage covers 14 T cell receptor beta chains from one sample sequenced in a study of naive CD8 T cells in extremely preterm neonates. Deliveries were elective term cesareans at about 37-42 weeks, with no labor or membrane rupture. Assay used: immunoSEQ multiplex PCR; TCRdb lists only in-frame clones, some missing. The sample includes some 7,400 clones, about 93% of them seen just once. Sequencing used naive CD8+ T cells from cord blood. The source is a newborn in good health.

J is TRBJ1-1 and V is TRBV27; TRBD1 is a possible D gene (6 bases). The CDR3 totals 12 residues. The V gene lost 2 bases and the J gene lost 6 bases, with 7 bases spanning the gap. Germline lookup yields CDR1 MNHEY and CDR2 SMNVEV (reference sequence). The CDR3 sequence: CASSLGGAEAFF. In DNA, the CDR3 is TGTGCCAGCAGTTTAGGGGGCGCTGAAGCTTTCTTT.

V is TRBV19 and J is TRBJ2-7, with 8 bases fitting TRBD2. The CDR3 is 15 residues long. V gave up 3 bases and J gave up 5 bases; unmatched junction bases: 9. The germline gives CDR1 LNHDA, CDR2 SQIVND (reference sequence). CDR3 amino acids: CASSIRGSGINEQYF. CDR3 nucleotides: TGTGCCAGTAGTATCCGGGGTAGCGGGATAAACGAGCAGTACTTC.

The chain uses TRBV9 and TRBJ1-4; 7 bases map to TRBD1. With V trimmed by 5 bases and J by 5 bases, 6 bases remained unmatched. Germline CDR1 is SGDLS and CDR2 is YYNGEE. The CDR3 consists of 14 residues. The CDR3 reads CASSRGQPNEKLFF. The CDR3 region has the DNA TGTGCCAGCAGTAGGGGACAGCCCAATGAAAAACTGTTTTTT.

The rearrangement joins TRBV25-1 to TRBJ2-5, with D hard to call. This CDR3 is built from 15 residues. CDR1 MGHDK and CDR2 SYGVNS come from the germline V gene. The V and J ends lost 2 bases and 3 bases respectively, with 13 bases between them. The CDR3 reads CASSENFISKETQYF. CDR3 DNA sequence: TGTGCCAGCAGTGAAAACTTCATCTCCAAAGAGACCCAGTACTTC.

The chain is built from TRBV19 and TRBJ2-3, with 7 bases that match TRBD1. The CDR3 covers 14 residues. Unmatched junction bases numbered 5, after V lost 6 bases and J lost 2 bases. Germline V gene sequence: CDR1 LNHDA, CDR2 SQIVND (reference sequence). The CDR3 is CASRTGSHTDTQYF. The CDR3 DNA follows: TGTGCCAGTAGGACAGGGTCACACACAGATACGCAGTATTTT.

The CDR3 sequence: CASSLGQGFQQDEQFF. CDR3 sequence (DNA): TGTGCCAGCAGCTTGGGACAGGGTTTTCAACAGGATGAGCAGTTCTTC. The gene calls are TRBV5-4 and TRBJ2-1; 7 bases align to TRBD1. The CDR3 runs to 16 residues. CDR1 SGHNT and CDR2 YYREEE come from the germline V gene (reference sequence). Trimming at V came to 0 bases and at J to 8 bases, leaving 11 bases not matched to a gene.

The V gene is TRBV19, the J gene TRBJ1-5; TRBD1 matches 8 bases. Germline-derived CDR1 and CDR2 are LNHDA and SQIVND (reference sequence). The ends lost 9 bases at V and 0 bases at J; junction bases unmatched: 4. This CDR3 contains 14 residues. The CDR3 sequence: CASVDRGSNQPQHF. In nucleotides, the CDR3 is TGTGCCAGCGTCGACAGGGGTAGCAATCAGCCCCAGCATTTT. Variable domain in full (rest from reference TRBV19 and TRBJ1-5): DGGITQSPKYLFRKEGQNVTLSCEQNLNHDAMYWYRQDPGQGLRLIYYSQIVNDFQKGDIAEGYSVSREKKESFPLTVTSAQKNPTAFYLCASVDRGSNQPQHFGDGTRLSIL.

The rearrangement links TRBV25-1 to TRBJ2-3; 8 nucleotides line up with TRBD1. This CDR3 has 14 residues. J gave up 4 bases and V 4 bases, and 4 bases lay outside the gene matches. CDR1 is MGHDK, CDR2 SYGVNS, per germline. CDR3 DNA: TGTGCCAGCAGTGGTGCAGGGGGCGCAGATACGCAGTATTTT. Translated, it gives CASSGAGGADTQYF.

The rearrangement joins TRBV4-3 to TRBJ1-2, with 10 bases that match TRBD1. Germline V gene lookup returns CDR1 LGHNA and CDR2 YSLEER. V shed 3 bases, J shed 4 bases, and the junction held 8 bases outside the gene matches. There are 16 residues in the CDR3. Here the CDR3 reads CASSHRTGGFSYGYTF. CDR3 nucleotide sequence: TGCGCCAGCAGCCATAGGACAGGGGGATTTTCCTATGGCTACACCTTC.

The chain employs TRBV11-2 and TRBJ1-5, with D hard to call. Germline V lookup: CDR1 SGHAT, CDR2 FQNNGV. CDR3 length: 12 amino acids. Trimming pared 5 bases from V and 1 base from J, leaving 3 bases between. CDR3 sequence (DNA): TGTGCCAGCAGCGCGAGCAATCAGCCCCAGCATTTT. This sequence encodes CASSASNQPQHF.

The chain joins TRBV4-3 to TRBJ2-3; TRBD2 aligns across 11 bases. Germline V gene data show CDR1 as LGHNA and CDR2 as YSLEER. This CDR3 comprises 16 residues. The ends lost 2 bases at V and 0 bases at J; junction bases unmatched: 1. CDR3 amino acids: CASSQRTSGSTDTQYF. Written as DNA, the CDR3 is TGCGCCAGCAGCCAAAGGACTAGCGGGAGCACAGATACGCAGTATTTT.

J is TRBJ2-1 and V is TRBV5-5, with a weak D call TRBD1 (5 bases). The germline V gene has CDR1 SGHKS and CDR2 YYEKEE (reference sequence). The CDR3 has 16 amino acids. V was shortened by 0 bases and J by 3 bases, with 13 bases between the two germline ends. The CDR3 coding sequence is TGTGCCAGCAGCTTGGACTCCCAGGGCTACTACAATGAGCAGTTCTTC. It specifies CASSLDSQGYYNEQFF.

The chain joins TRBV6-5 to TRBJ2-7, with 7 bases matching TRBD1. V shed 0 bases and J 1 base; nucleotides not matched to a gene: 6. Germline V gene lookup returns CDR1 MNHEY and CDR2 SVGAGI. The CDR3 totals 16 residues. CDR3 amino acids: CASSYSQGDWSYEQYF. CDR3 nucleotides: TGTGCCAGCAGTTACTCTCAGGGGGATTGGTCCTACGAGCAGTACTTC.

In the case of this clone: The junction departs from the called germline gene at one end, perhaps through a read error. The gene calls are TRBV7-8 and TRBJ1-1; 8 bases agree with TRBD1. Germline V CDR1 and CDR2: SGHVS, FQNEAQ. CDR3 length: 14 amino acids. CDR3 sequence reads: CASSQGAWNAEAFF. Written as DNA, the CDR3 is TGTGCCAGCAGCCAGGGGGCCTGGAACGCTGAAGCTTTCTTT.